The 24 T cell receptor beta chains in this list originate from one sample, sequenced in a study of CDR3 diversity in severe acne. TCRdb reanalysed the PCR reads using MiXCR and keeps one entry per CDR3 protein. This table has almost 85,000 distinct CDR3 sequences, around 50% appearing once. The sequencing input was blood. The receptors stem from a male donor in good health, without acne.

This clonotype appeared many times. The chain carries TRBV24-1 and TRBJ2-7; a weak D match, TRBD2 (6 bases). This CDR3 has 14 amino acids. V was trimmed by 5 bases and J by 2 bases, leaving 12 bases between them. The germline V gene has CDR1 KGHDR and CDR2 SFDVKD. The CDR3 spells CATSGGGAPYEQYF. CDR3 nucleotides: TGTGCCACCAGTGGTGGCGGGGCCCCCTACGAGCAGTACTTC.

At least ten counts were recorded for this clonotype. J is TRBJ2-2 and V is TRBV2, with 8 bases lining up with TRBD2. CDR1 and CDR2 from the germline V gene are SNHLY and FYNNEI. V lost 5 bases and J lost 1; bases outside the gene matches: 6. This CDR3 is 16 amino acids long. The CDR3 sequence is CASSWTSHRNTGELFF. The CDR3 DNA is TGTGCCAGCAGTTGGACTAGCCATCGGAACACCGGGGAGCTGTTTTTT.

Remarks on this clonotype: One end of the junction does not line up with germline, which may come from a read error. The rearrangement links TRBV20-1 to TRBJ1-3; D possibly corresponds to TRBD1 (6 bases). The CDR3 totals 15 residues. The germline CDR1 and CDR2 sequences are DFQATT and SNEGSKA (reference sequence). The CDR3 reads CSARDLGGIGNTVYF. CDR3 in DNA: TGCAGTGCTAGAGATCTAGGGGGTATAGGAAACACCGTATATTTT.

This clonotype was found many times. The rearrangement joins TRBV19 to TRBJ1-2; D gene uncertain. The CDR3 totals 14 residues. CDR1 is LNHDA, CDR2 SQIVND, per germline (reference sequence). V lost 8 bases and J 4 bases, leaving 17 bases between the germline ends. CDR3 amino acids: CASRRSLGIYGYTF. In DNA, the CDR3 is TGTGCCAGTCGGAGGTCTCTGGGAATCTATGGCTACACCTTC.

This clonotype was recorded at least ten times. The chain employs TRBV5-6 and TRBJ1-6; no clear D. Germline CDR1 SGHDT, CDR2 YYEEEE. Deletions cut 0 bases from V and 9 bases from J, with 13 bases between. This CDR3 has 15 amino acids. Here the CDR3 reads CASSLENGGGSPLHF. The CDR3 DNA follows: TGTGCCAGCAGCTTGGAGAACGGTGGAGGTTCACCCCTCCACTTT. Full variable domain (remainder filled in from reference TRBV5-6 and TRBJ1-6): DAGVTQSPTHLIKTRGQQVTLRCSPKSGHDTVSWYQQALGQGPQFIFQYYEEEERQRGNFPDRFSGHQFPNYSSELNVNALLLGDSALYLCASSLENGGGSPLHFGNGTRLTVT.

This clonotype appeared once. V gene TRBV12-3 or TRBV12-4 combines with J gene TRBJ1-2, with 10 positions matching TRBD1. Trimming took 3 bases from V and 8 from J; bases not matched to a gene: 9. The length of the CDR3 is 15 residues. The CDR3 DNA is TGTGCCAGCAGTTTTAGTAGGGACAGGGGAGAAGGCTACACCTTC. Its protein is CASSFSRDRGEGYTF.

This clonotype has more than one count but fewer than ten. This is likely a read error, given that the CDR3 carries no conserved phenylalanine or tryptophan at its end. It is unclear where the CDR3 begins or ends on the DNA, so no DNA is shown, and the CDR3 is as TCRdb lists it. V usage is TRBV20-1 and J usage is TRBJ2-1; the table names TRBD2, a call not compared with the DNA. The CDR3 is 15 amino acids long, termini counted. The germline CDR1 and CDR2 sequences are DFQATT and SNEGSKA (reference sequence). CDR3 protein: CSASTSRIAPTMSSC.

The chain combines TRBV7-3 with TRBJ2-1; TRBD1 agrees at 8 bases. The CDR3 runs to 14 residues. The germline gives CDR1 SGHTA, CDR2 FQGTGA. V lost 4 bases to trimming and J lost 12 bases; unmatched junction nucleotides: 11. The CDR3 reads CASSSQGAADTQFF. The CDR3 nucleotides are TGTGCCAGCAGCTCTCAGGGGGCGGCAGATACGCAGTTCTTC.

The chain joins TRBV5-1 to TRBJ2-2; D perhaps matches TRBD2 (5 bases). V was clipped by 3 bases and J by 5 bases, with 8 bases between them. The CDR3 length is 13 residues. Germline V gene data show CDR1 as SGHRS and CDR2 as YFSETQ. CDR3 residues: CASSWEWTGELFF. CDR3 DNA sequence: TGCGCCAGCAGCTGGGAGTGGACCGGGGAGCTGTTTTTT.

This chain connects TRBV12-3 or TRBV12-4 to TRBJ2-5; TRBD1 matches 12 bases. With 1 base clipped from V and 9 bases from J, the junction kept 9 bases outside the gene matches. This CDR3 is 16 amino acids long. CDR3 sequence (DNA): TGTGCCAGCAGTTTAGTACCGGGACAGGGGGCACAGCCCCAGTACTTC. It specifies CASSLVPGQGAQPQYF.

This clonotype came up a few times. This rearrangement joins TRBV11-2 to TRBJ2-7, with 11 bases lining up with TRBD1. Germline V gene lookup returns CDR1 SGHAT and CDR2 FQNNGV. CDR3 size: 12 residues. Trimming removed 3 bases from V and 10 bases from J; junction bases left unmatched: 2. The CDR3 loop reads CASSLGQGGQYF. The CDR3, as DNA: TGTGCCAGCAGCTTGGGACAGGGGGGACAGTACTTC.

This clonotype was seen repeatedly, ten times or more. The chain has TRBV6-2 or TRBV6-3 and TRBJ1-4; no clear D gene. This CDR3 has 14 amino acids. Trimming took 6 bases from V and 0 from J, leaving 8 bases between them. Germline V gives CDR1 MNHEY, CDR2 SVGEGT. The CDR3 DNA reads as TGTGCCAGCAGGGTGGGGTCAACTAATGAAAAACTGTTTTTT. Amino acids: CASRVGSTNEKLFF.

The rearrangement uses TRBV4-1 and TRBJ1-1; D is uncertain. Trimming took 0 bases from V and 4 from J, leaving 21 bases between them. This CDR3 comprises 18 residues. Germline CDR1 reads MGHRA; CDR2 reads YSYEKL. The CDR3 here is CASSQDGIGGKDSTEAFF. DNA for the CDR3: TGCGCCAGCAGCCAAGACGGAATAGGAGGGAAGGATAGCACTGAAGCTTTCTTT.

The rearrangement joins TRBV6-5 to TRBJ2-1; D tentatively fits TRBD1 or TRBD2 (5 bases each). Germline V CDR1 and CDR2: MNHEY, SVGAGI. The CDR3 runs to 16 residues. The ends were cut back, 0 bases at V and 0 bases at J, with 9 bases in the middle. The CDR3 loop is CASSYSPGSSYNEQFF. As DNA, the CDR3 is TGTGCCAGCAGTTACTCCCCAGGGAGCTCCTACAATGAGCAGTTCTTC.

This CDR3 is CASSLPAAGGRTYEQYF. The CDR3 DNA reads TGTGCCAGCAGCTTACCAGCGGCAGGGGGAAGGACCTACGAGCAGTACTTC. The chain has TRBV7-9 and TRBJ2-7; 7 bases map to TRBD1. The CDR3 is made up of 17 amino acids. The junction had 12 bases not matched to a gene; V was cut back by 2 bases and J by 2 bases. CDR1 SEHNR and CDR2 FQNEAQ come from the germline V gene (reference sequence).

V gene TRBV5-1 combines with J gene TRBJ2-2, with 7 bases that match TRBD2. Trimming at V came to 3 bases and at J to 1 base, leaving 3 bases not matched to a gene. The CDR3 spans 15 residues. Germline V gene data show CDR1 as SGHRS and CDR2 as YFSETQ. The CDR3 DNA is TGCGCCAGCAGCTCATCTAGCGGGAACACCGGGGAGCTGTTTTTT. Translated: CASSSSSGNTGELFF.

This rearrangement joins TRBV2 to TRBJ1-1; D not certain. V gave up 6 bases and J gave up 2 bases, with 7 bases separating them. The CDR3 sequence is 12 residues long. Germline values: CDR1 SNHLY, CDR2 FYNNEI. CDR3 sequence reads: CASRGENTEAFF. In nucleotides, the CDR3 is TGTGCCAGCAGGGGAGAAAACACTGAAGCTTTCTTT.

With respect to this clonotype: One junction end does not reproduce the germline sequence, and a read error may be involved. The chain employs TRBV5-1 and TRBJ2-5; TRBD2 agrees at 7 bases. This CDR3 region has 13 residues. CDR1 and CDR2 (germline): SGHRS, YFSETQ. Written as DNA, the CDR3 is TGTGCCAGCAGCTTTCGGGGGGAGGAGAGCCAGTACTTC. Encoded protein: CASSFRGEESQYF. The entire variable domain, with the rest obtained from reference TRBV5-1 and TRBJ2-5, is as follows: KAGVTQTPRYLIKTRGQQVTLSCSPISGHRSVSWYQQTPGQGLQFLFEYFSETQRNKGNFPGRFSGRQFSNSRSEMNVSTLELGDSALYLCASSFRGEESQYFGPGTRLLVL.

This clonotype was found once. The rearrangement links TRBV10-3 to TRBJ2-5; 9 bases agree with TRBD1. The CDR3 has 15 amino acids. V shed 4 bases, J shed 3 bases, and the junction held 6 bases outside the gene matches. Germline V lookup: CDR1 ENHRY, CDR2 SYGVKD. In DNA form, the CDR3 reads TGTGCCATCAGTGGGACCGGGACAGGGAAAGAGACCCAGTACTTC. The encoded protein is CAISGTGTGKETQYF.

In this sample, this clonotype turned up many times. J is TRBJ2-7 and V is TRBV29-1, with TRBD2 as a possible D gene (6 bases). Per the germline V gene, CDR1 is SQVTM and CDR2 is ANQGSEA. The CDR3 length is 13 residues. Trimming took 7 bases from V and 3 from J, leaving 16 bases between them. CDR3 region: CSADAPGGYEQYF. As DNA, the CDR3 is TGCAGCGCTGATGCCCCCGGGGGCTACGAGCAGTACTTC.

This clonotype has only a few counts. The chain carries TRBV7-6 and TRBJ2-2, with 10 bases matching TRBD2. This CDR3 comprises 18 residues. Unmatched junction bases numbered 9, after V lost 0 bases and J lost 5 bases. Germline loops: CDR1 SGHVS, CDR2 FNYEAQ. The CDR3 region is CASSLALPLAGATGELFF. CDR3 nucleotides: TGTGCCAGCAGCTTAGCGCTCCCCCTAGCGGGAGCAACCGGGGAGCTGTTTTTT.

By its share, this clonotype is medium-sized. The chain has TRBV7-9 and TRBJ2-7; perhaps TRBD2 as D (5 bases). The CDR3 consists of 12 residues. The V end lost 3 bases, the J end lost 3 bases, and 6 bases lay between the germline ends. Germline V gene data show CDR1 as SEHNR and CDR2 as FQNEAQ (reference sequence). CDR3 nucleotide sequence: TGTGCCAGCAGCTTGCGGGTCTACGAGCAGTACTTC. It is translated as CASSLRVYEQYF.

There are many counts of this clonotype. CDR3 sequence: CASSQETGGRVGELFF. The CDR3 region has the DNA TGTGCCAGCAGCCAAGAAACAGGGGGCCGGGTCGGGGAGCTGTTTTTT. The chain links TRBV3-1 to TRBJ2-2; TRBD1 matches at 9 bases. The CDR3 is 16 amino acids. Germline-derived CDR1 and CDR2 are LGHDT and YNNKEL (reference sequence). The V gene end was trimmed by 0 bases and the J gene end by 7 bases; junction bases not matched to a gene: 6.

A remark on this clonotype: A clone one base away is much larger, so this may be a read error. The V call is TRBV29-1, the J call TRBJ2-6; D tentatively fits TRBD1 or TRBD2 (5 bases each). The CDR3 sequence is 13 residues long. The germline V gene encodes CDR1 SQVTM and CDR2 ANQGSEA. The DNA for the CDR3 is TGCGGCGTGCCGGGGCTTGGGGCCAACGTCCTGACTTTC. Residues: CGVPGLGANVLTF.